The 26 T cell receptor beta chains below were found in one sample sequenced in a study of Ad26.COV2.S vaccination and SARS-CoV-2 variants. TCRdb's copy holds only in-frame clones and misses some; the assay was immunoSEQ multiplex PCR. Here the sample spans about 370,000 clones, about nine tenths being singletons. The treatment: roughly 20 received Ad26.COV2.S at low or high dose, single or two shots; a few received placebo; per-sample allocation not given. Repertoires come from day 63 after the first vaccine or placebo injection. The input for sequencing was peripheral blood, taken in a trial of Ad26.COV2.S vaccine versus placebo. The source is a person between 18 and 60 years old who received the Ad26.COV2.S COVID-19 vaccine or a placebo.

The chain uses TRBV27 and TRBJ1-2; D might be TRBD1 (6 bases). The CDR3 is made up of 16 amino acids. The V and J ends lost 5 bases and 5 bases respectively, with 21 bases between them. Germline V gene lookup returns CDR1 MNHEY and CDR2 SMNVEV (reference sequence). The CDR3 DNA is TGTGCCAGCAGTCCGGACAGTACCAGTATTTATTATGGCTACACCTTC. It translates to CASSPDSTSIYYGYTF.

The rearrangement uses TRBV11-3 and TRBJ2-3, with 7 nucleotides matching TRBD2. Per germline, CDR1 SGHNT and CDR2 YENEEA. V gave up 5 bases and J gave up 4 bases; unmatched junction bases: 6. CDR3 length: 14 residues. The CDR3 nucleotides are TGTGCCAGCAGCCCTCTGGGGGGGGCAGATACGCAGTATTTT. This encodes CASSPLGGADTQYF.

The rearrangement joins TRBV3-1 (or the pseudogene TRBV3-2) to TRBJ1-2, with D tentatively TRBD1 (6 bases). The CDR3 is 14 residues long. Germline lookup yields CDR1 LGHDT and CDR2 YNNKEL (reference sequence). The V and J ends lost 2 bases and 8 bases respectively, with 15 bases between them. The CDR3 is CASSQLAGGGGYTF. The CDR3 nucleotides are TGTGCCAGCAGCCAATTGGCCGGGGGCGGCGGCTACACCTTC.

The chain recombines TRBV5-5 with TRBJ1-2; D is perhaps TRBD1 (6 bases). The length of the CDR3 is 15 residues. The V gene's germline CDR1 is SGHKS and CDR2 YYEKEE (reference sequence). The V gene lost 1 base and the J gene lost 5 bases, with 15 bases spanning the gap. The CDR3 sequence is CASSLQTGSHYGYTF. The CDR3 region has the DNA TGTGCCAGCAGCTTGCAAACAGGGTCTCATTATGGCTACACCTTC.

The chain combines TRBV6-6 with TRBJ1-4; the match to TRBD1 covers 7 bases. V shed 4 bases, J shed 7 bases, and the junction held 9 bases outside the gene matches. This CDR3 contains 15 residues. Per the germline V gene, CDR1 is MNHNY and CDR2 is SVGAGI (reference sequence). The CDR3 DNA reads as TGTGCCAGCAGTTCACACGACAGGGTGGGTGAAAAACTGTTTTTT. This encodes CASSSHDRVGEKLFF.

The CDR3 DNA reads TGCGCCAGCAGCTTGGGCATCAGGGGGCGGTTCGAGCAGTACTTC. Translating it yields CASSLGIRGRFEQYF. V and J are TRBV5-1 and TRBJ2-7, with TRBD1 matching 8 bases. V lost 0 bases to trimming and J lost 6 bases; unmatched junction nucleotides: 8. Germline V gene sequence: CDR1 SGHRS, CDR2 YFSETQ. This CDR3 spans 15 amino acids.

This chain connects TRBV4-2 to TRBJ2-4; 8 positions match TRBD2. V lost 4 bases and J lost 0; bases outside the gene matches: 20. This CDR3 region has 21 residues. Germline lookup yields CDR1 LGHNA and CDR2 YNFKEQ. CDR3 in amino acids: CASSPSTEILAGTLAKNIQYF. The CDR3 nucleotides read TGTGCCAGCAGCCCAAGCACTGAGATCCTAGCGGGTACTCTAGCCAAAAACATTCAGTACTTC.

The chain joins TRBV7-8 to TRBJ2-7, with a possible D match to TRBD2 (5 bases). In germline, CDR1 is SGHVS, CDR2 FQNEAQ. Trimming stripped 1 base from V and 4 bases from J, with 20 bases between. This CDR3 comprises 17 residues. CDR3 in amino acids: CASSLGVGPMEAYEQYF. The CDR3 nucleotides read TGTGCCAGCAGCTTAGGAGTAGGACCTATGGAGGCATACGAGCAGTACTTC.

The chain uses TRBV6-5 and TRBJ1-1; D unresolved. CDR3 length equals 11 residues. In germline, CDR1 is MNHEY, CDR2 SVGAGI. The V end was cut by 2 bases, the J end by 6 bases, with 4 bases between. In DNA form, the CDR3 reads TGTGCCAGCAGTTACCAAGCTGAAGCTTTCTTT. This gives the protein CASSYQAEAFF.

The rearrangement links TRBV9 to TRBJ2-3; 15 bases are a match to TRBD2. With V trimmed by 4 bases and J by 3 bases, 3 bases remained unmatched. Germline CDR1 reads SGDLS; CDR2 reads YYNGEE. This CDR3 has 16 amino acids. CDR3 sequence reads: CASSSGLAGGTDTQYF. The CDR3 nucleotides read TGTGCCAGCAGCTCGGGACTAGCGGGGGGAACAGATACGCAGTATTTT.

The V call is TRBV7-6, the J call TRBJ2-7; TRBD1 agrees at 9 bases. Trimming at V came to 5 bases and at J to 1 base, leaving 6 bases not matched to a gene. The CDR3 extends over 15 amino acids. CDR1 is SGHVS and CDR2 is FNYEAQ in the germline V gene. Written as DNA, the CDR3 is TGTGCCAGCAGCCCGGACAGGGGTGGATCCTACGAGCAGTACTTC. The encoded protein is CASSPDRGGSYEQYF.

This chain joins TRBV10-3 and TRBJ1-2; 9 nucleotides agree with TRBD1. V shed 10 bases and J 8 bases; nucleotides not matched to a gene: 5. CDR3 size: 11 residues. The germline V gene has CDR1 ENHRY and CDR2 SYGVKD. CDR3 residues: CATGTGIGYTF. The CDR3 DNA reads TGTGCCACCGGGACAGGGATAGGCTACACCTTC.

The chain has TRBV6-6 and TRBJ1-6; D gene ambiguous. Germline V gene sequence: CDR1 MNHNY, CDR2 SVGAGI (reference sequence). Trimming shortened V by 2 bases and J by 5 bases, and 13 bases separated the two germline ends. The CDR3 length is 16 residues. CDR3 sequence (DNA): TGTGCCAGCAGTTACCCCCCTTCACAGAATAATTCACCCCTCCACTTT. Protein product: CASSYPPSQNNSPLHF.

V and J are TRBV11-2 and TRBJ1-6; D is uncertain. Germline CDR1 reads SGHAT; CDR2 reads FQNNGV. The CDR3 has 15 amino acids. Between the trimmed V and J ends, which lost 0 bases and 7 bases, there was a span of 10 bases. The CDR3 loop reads CASSLDGTTNSPLHF. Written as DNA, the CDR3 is TGTGCCAGCAGCTTAGATGGAACAACGAATTCACCCCTCCACTTT.

CDR3 region: CSASQAYTDTQYF. The DNA for the CDR3 is TGCAGTGCTAGTCAGGCATACACAGATACGCAGTATTTT. The rearrangement links TRBV20-1 to TRBJ2-3; D remains ambiguous. V was cut by 3 bases and J by 2 bases, with 9 bases left in between. This CDR3 spans 13 amino acids. Germline V gene lookup returns CDR1 DFQATT and CDR2 SNEGSKA (reference sequence).

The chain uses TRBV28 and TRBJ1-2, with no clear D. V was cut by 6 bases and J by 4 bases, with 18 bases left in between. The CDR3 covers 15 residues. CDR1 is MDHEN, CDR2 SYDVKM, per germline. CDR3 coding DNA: TGTGCCAGCAGAACCCGACATCGCGACTTCTATGGCTACACCTTC. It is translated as CASRTRHRDFYGYTF.

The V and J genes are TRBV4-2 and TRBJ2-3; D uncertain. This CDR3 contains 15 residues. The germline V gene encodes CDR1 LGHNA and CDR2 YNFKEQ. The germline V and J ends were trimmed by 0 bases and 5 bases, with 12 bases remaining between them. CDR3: CASSQEALGGDTQYF. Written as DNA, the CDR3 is TGTGCCAGCAGCCAAGAAGCCCTGGGTGGAGATACGCAGTATTTT.

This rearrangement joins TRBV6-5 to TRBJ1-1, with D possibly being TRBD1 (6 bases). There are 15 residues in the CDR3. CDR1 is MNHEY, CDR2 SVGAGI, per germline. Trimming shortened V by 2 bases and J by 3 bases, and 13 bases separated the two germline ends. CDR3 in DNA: TGTGCCAGCAGTTACGAGGGGGGCTATTACACTGAAGCTTTCTTT. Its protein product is CASSYEGGYYTEAFF.

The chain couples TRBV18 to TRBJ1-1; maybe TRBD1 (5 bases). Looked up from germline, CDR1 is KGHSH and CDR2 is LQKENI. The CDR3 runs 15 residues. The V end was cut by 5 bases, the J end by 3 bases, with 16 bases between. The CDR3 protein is CASSARVQVDTEAFF. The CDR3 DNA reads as TGTGCCAGCTCAGCCAGGGTCCAGGTGGACACTGAAGCTTTCTTT.

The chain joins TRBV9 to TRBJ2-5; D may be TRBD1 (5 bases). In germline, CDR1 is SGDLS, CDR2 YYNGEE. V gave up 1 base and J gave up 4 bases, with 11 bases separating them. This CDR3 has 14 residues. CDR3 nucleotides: TGTGCCAGCAGCGTAAGCCCTACAGGAGAGACCCAGTACTTC. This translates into CASSVSPTGETQYF.

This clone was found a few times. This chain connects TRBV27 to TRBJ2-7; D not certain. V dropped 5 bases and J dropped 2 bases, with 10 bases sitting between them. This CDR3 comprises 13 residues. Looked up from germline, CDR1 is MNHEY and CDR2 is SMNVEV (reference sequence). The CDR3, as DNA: TGTGCCAGCAGTCTCCAAAGGACCTACGAGCAGTACTTC. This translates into CASSLQRTYEQYF.

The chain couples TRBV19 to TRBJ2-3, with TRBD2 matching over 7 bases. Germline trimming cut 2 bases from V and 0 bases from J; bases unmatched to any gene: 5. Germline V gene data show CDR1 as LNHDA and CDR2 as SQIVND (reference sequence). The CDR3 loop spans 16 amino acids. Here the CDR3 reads CASSIYGGMSTDTQYF. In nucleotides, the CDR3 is TGTGCCAGTAGTATATACGGGGGGATGAGCACAGATACGCAGTATTTT.

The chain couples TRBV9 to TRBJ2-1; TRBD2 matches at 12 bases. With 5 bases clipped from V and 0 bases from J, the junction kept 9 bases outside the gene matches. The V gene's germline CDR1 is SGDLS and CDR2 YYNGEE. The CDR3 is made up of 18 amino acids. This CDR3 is CASSYTSGGPSSYNEQFF. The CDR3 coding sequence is TGTGCCAGCAGTTATACTAGCGGGGGGCCAAGCTCCTACAATGAGCAGTTCTTC.

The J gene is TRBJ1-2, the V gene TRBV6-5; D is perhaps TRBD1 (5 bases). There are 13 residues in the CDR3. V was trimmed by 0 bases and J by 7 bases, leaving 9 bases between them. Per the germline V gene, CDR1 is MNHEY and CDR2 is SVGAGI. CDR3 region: CASSYSRGTGYTF. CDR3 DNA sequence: TGTGCCAGCAGTTACTCGAGAGGGACTGGCTACACCTTC.

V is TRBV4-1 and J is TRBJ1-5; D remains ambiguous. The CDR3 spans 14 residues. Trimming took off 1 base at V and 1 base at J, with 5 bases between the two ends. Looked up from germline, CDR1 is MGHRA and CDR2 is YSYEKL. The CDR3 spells CASSQVLSNQPQHF. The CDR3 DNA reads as TGCGCCAGCAGCCAAGTCCTGAGCAATCAGCCCCAGCATTTT.

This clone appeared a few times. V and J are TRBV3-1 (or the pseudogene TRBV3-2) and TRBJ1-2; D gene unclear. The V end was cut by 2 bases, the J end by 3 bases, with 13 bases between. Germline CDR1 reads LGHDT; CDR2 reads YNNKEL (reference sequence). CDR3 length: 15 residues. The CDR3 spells CASSQRPPGYYGYTF. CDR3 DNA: TGTGCCAGCAGCCAAAGACCCCCGGGTTACTATGGCTACACCTTC.